These 7 T cell receptor beta chains originate from one sample sequenced in a study of blood T cell repertoires in COVID-19. The table came from immunoSEQ multiplex PCR; TCRdb's copy has only in-frame clones and leaves some out. The sample shows nearly 60,000 clones, approximately 81% of them seen only once. Material: peripheral blood. Receptors originate from a man aged 35-49 years with active COVID-19.

This rearrangement joins TRBV6-5 to TRBJ2-7; 8 nucleotides agree with TRBD2. Germline lookup yields CDR1 MNHEY and CDR2 SVGAGI. The CDR3 covers 13 residues. V lost 8 bases to trimming and J lost 2 bases; unmatched junction nucleotides: 5. CDR3 amino acids: CASSGTRAYEQYF. The CDR3 coding sequence is TGTGCCAGCTCCGGGACTAGGGCCTACGAGCAGTACTTC.

This chain joins TRBV28 and TRBJ2-1; a possible D gene is TRBD1 (5 bases). The V end lost 3 bases, the J end lost 7 bases, and 16 bases lay between the germline ends. The CDR3 has 15 amino acids. The germline V gene encodes CDR1 MDHEN and CDR2 SYDVKM. CDR3 nucleotides: TGTGCCAGCAGTTTGGCCAGGGCAATGGTAAATGAGCAGTTCTTC. Translating it yields CASSLARAMVNEQFF.

This clone was picked up a small number of times. The chain recombines TRBV4-2 with TRBJ2-7, with 8 bases matching TRBD2. The germline V gene has CDR1 LGHNA and CDR2 YNFKEQ. CDR3 length: 15 amino acids. J was trimmed by 3 bases and V by 1 base; bases with no gene match: 5. CDR3: CASSQGRTSSYEQYF. CDR3 DNA: TGTGCCAGCAGCCAAGGGCGGACTAGCAGCTACGAGCAGTACTTC.

The chain combines TRBV5-1 with TRBJ2-5; 9 bases match TRBD2. J gave up 5 bases and V 3 bases, and 5 bases lay outside the gene matches. CDR3 length: 14 residues. Germline V lookup: CDR1 SGHRS, CDR2 YFSETQ. CDR3 region: CASSSGLAGETQYF. The CDR3, as DNA: TGCGCCAGCAGCTCGGGACTAGCTGGGGAGACCCAGTACTTC.

This clone appeared a single time. V usage is TRBV5-1 and J usage is TRBJ1-1, with 7 bases matching TRBD1. V trimming: 4 bases; J trimming: 8 bases; junction bases outside the gene matches: 5. Germline CDR1 and CDR2: SGHRS and YFSETQ. The CDR3 has 12 amino acids. The CDR3 reads CASSEPGQEAFF. In DNA form, the CDR3 reads TGCGCCAGCAGCGAACCGGGACAGGAAGCTTTCTTT. The full variable domain, its missing parts supplied by reference TRBV5-1 and TRBJ1-1, is KAGVTQTPRYLIKTRGQQVTLSCSPISGHRSVSWYQQTPGQGLQFLFEYFSETQRNKGNFPGRFSGRQFSNSRSEMNVSTLELGDSALYLCASSEPGQEAFFGQGTRLTVV.

The chain employs TRBV3-1 (or the pseudogene TRBV3-2) and TRBJ2-5, with 9 bases that match TRBD2. J lost 10 bases, V lost 0 bases, and 12 bases had no gene match. The CDR3 covers 16 residues. The germline V gene has CDR1 LGHDT and CDR2 YNNKEL (reference sequence). CDR3 in amino acids: CASSQEEAGGQMGQYF. Here the CDR3 DNA reads TGTGCCAGCAGCCAAGAAGAGGCGGGGGGGCAAATGGGCCAGTACTTC.

The V and J genes are TRBV7-2 and TRBJ2-2, with TRBD2 identical over 9 bases. CDR1 and CDR2 from the germline V gene are SGHTA and FQGNSA. V lost 1 base, J lost 3 bases, and 6 bases stayed unmatched. The CDR3 contains 17 residues. The chain's CDR3 is CASSLDVLAGYTGELFF. The CDR3 DNA sequence: TGTGCCAGCAGCTTAGATGTCCTAGCGGGATACACCGGGGAGCTGTTTTTT.